This T cell receptor (beta chain) was recorded in a study of control samples from healthy donors and cancer patients (dated by TCRdb to the early 2020s). The germline V gene yields ENHRY for CDR1 and SYGVKD for CDR2. At the junction V is shortened by 10 bases and J by 2 bases, with 7 bases in between. From the cysteine through the phenylalanine, the CDR3 covers 11 amino acids. Only the CDR3 region is kept as DNA, spanning 33 bases read in frame from base 1. Notes on this clone: Which antigen it targets is not known. No base quality values were provided; no much bigger clone lies one nucleotide off.

Libraries were made using the immunoSEQ multiplex PCR assay. The source is immuneACCESS, and TCRdb retained only in-frame sequences with V and J called. Part of the clones is not carried over; for the studies checked, unresolved V genes explain less than half of this, and the remainder is unexplained. The table for this sample lists over 110,000 clones; about nine tenths of them were counted only once. The biggest ten clones account for around 9% of the sample. The source of this sequence is a woman in her twenties or thirties in good health. The sequenced material came from blood. The V and J genes are TRBV10-3 and TRBJ2-3, with the D gene not confidently named. The nucleotide sequence reads TGTGCCACCGAGAACACAGATACGCAGTATTTT. Translated, it reads CATENTDTQYF.